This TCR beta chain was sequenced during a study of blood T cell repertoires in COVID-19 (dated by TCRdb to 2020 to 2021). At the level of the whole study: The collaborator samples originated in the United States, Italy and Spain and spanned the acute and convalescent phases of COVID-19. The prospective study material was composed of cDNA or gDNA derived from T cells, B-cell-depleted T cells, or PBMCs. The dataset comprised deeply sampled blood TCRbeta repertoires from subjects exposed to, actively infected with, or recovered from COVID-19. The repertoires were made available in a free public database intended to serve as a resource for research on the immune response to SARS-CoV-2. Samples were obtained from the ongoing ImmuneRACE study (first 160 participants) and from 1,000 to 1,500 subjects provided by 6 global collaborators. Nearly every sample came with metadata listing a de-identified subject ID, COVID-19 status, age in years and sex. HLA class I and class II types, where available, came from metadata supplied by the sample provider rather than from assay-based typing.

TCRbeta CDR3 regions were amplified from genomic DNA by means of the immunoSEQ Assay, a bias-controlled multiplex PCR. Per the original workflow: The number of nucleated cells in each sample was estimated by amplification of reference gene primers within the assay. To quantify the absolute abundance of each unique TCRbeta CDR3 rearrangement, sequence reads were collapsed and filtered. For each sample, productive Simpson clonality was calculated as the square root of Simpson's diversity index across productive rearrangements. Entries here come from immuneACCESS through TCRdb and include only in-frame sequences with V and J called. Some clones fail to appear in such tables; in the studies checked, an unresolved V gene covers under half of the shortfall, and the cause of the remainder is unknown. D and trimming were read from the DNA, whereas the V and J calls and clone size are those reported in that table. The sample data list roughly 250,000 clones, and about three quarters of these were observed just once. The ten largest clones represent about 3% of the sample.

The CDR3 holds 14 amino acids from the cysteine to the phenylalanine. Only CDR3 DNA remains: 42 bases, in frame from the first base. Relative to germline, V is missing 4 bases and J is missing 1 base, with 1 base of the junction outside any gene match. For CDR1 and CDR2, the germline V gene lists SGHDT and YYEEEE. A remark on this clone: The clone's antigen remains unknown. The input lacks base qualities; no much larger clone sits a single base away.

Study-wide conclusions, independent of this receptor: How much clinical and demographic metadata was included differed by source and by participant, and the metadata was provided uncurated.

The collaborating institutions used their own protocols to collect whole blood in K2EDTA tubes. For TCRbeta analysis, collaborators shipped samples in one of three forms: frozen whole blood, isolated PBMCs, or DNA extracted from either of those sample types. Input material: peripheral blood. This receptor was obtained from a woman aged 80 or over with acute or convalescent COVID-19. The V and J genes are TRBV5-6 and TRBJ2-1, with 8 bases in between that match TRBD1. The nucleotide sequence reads TGTGCCAGCAGCCGACAGGGGTCCTACAATGAGCAGTTCTTC. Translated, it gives CASSRQGSYNEQFF.